This T cell receptor beta chain was captured in a study of PD-1 blockade in classical Hodgkin lymphoma. General study results and limits: Reports described newly diagnosed patients as having lower baseline TCR diversity than healthy donors. TCR diversity in CD4+, not CD8+, cells rose significantly by C4D1. Among the patients, those starting nivolumab under 1 year after ASCT were excluded.

The time point here: cycle 4 day 1 (C4D1), after five to seven weeks of nivolumab. The patients all showed relapse after autologous stem cell transplantation, while their brentuximab vedotin exposure varied. Isolation of CD4+ T cells from thawed PBMCs was performed by magnetic negative selection. Best response was recorded as complete response, partial response or progressive disease. This clone has only a few counts. Its antigen is as yet unknown. Produced via immunoSEQ multiplex PCR; TCRdb's table is partial and in-frame only. The data contain about 28,000 clones, less than 80% of them singletons. This CDR3 contains 15 residues. V lost 6 bases and J lost 7, with 19 bases in between. Germline V lookup: CDR1 SNHLY, CDR2 FYNNEI.

The TCR was taken from a human donor with classical Hodgkin lymphoma. The chain has TRBV2 and TRBJ2-1; D is possibly TRBD2 (7 bases). Sequences were derived from CD4+ T cells from blood, sampled before the fourth cycle of nivolumab. The CDR3 coding sequence is TGTGCCAGCAGGGAGGTGGGAGGGGGTAGGAATGAGCAGTTCTTC. Protein: CASREVGGGRNEQFF.